A single sample is the source of the 2 T cell receptor beta chains below, sequenced in a study of cytomegalovirus exposure and HLA in healthy donors. Researchers ran the PCR with 60 Vbeta and 13 Jbeta primers. The method was immunoSEQ multiplex PCR; TCRdb's version includes in-frame clones alone and lacks a portion of them. Of 160,000 or so clones listed, approximately 80% were seen once; the top ten hold roughly 1.4%. Sequencing was carried out using PBMCs. The receptors were sampled from a woman younger than 30 in good health and CMV-seronegative.

This chain connects TRBV6-5 to TRBJ2-7; a possible D gene is TRBD1 (6 bases). The CDR3 has 15 residues. The V gene's germline CDR1 is MNHEY and CDR2 SVGAGI. Trimming shortened V by 5 bases and J by 3 bases, and 17 bases separated the two germline ends. This chain's CDR3 is CASSAQQGPYYEQYF. The CDR3, as DNA: TGTGCCAGCAGTGCTCAACAGGGACCGTACTACGAGCAGTACTTC.

The chain combines TRBV28 with TRBJ2-7, with 9 nucleotides matching TRBD2. CDR3 length equals 15 residues. J gave up 2 bases and V 5 bases, and 7 bases lay outside the gene matches. Germline loops: CDR1 MDHEN, CDR2 SYDVKM. The CDR3 nucleotides read TGTGCCAGCAGTCGGGCGAGCGGGGGGACCTACGAGCAGTACTTC. This sequence encodes CASSRASGGTYEQYF.